The following is a T cell receptor (beta chain) sequence with its context. The antigen is unknown. The CDR3 is made up of 15 amino acids. CDR1 MNHEY and CDR2 SMNVEV come from the germline V gene (reference sequence). Trimming took 1 base from V and 8 from J, leaving 14 bases between them. TCRdb's copy holds only in-frame clones and misses some; the assay was immunoSEQ multiplex PCR. Found here are under 95,000 clones, approximately 80% of them singletons; the top ten hold roughly 9.8%. This sample stems from a study of T cells in localized non-small cell lung cancer. Points from the study as a whole: Multi-region tumor sequencing was not done, so intratumor heterogeneity could not be excluded.

The rearrangement joins TRBV27 to TRBJ1-4; tentative D call: TRBD1 (5 bases). Specimen: peripheral blood, collected before any cancer treatment. The clonotype comes from a female donor at least 60 years old with stage I lung adenocarcinoma. This CDR3 reads CASSLFAPGGEKLFF. The DNA for the CDR3 is TGTGCCAGCAGTTTATTCGCACCTGGGGGAGAAAAACTGTTTTTT.